This T cell receptor beta chain was identified in a study of T cell repertoires in cytomegalovirus infection. Study details: Public TCR beta signatures indicated both CMV infection and matching HLA type. General study results and limits: CMV-specific TCR beta clonotypes restricted by HLA-C dominated the ex vivo response.

Between the trimmed V and J ends, which lost 5 bases and 4 bases, there was a span of 17 bases. The CDR3 totals 14 residues. Germline values: CDR1 SQVTM, CDR2 ANQGSEA. In regard to this clonotype: The antigen is undetermined. This may be a read error, as it is one base from a much larger clone.

One entry per CDR3 protein, called by TCRdb with MiXCR from the reads. The data hold more than 500,000 distinct CDR3 sequences, with 15% to 20% observed a single time. The chain recombines TRBV29-1 with TRBJ2-5; tentatively, D is TRBD2 (5 bases). This TCR derives from a human donor in good health (CMV status not recorded). Some clones in this sample may be carry-over from other donors' samples. The sample was CD8+ T cells from PBMCs. The CDR3 loop reads CSVPSERWPETQYF. The CDR3 coding sequence is TGCAGCGTTCCTAGTGAGCGGTGGCCAGAGACCCAGTACTTC.